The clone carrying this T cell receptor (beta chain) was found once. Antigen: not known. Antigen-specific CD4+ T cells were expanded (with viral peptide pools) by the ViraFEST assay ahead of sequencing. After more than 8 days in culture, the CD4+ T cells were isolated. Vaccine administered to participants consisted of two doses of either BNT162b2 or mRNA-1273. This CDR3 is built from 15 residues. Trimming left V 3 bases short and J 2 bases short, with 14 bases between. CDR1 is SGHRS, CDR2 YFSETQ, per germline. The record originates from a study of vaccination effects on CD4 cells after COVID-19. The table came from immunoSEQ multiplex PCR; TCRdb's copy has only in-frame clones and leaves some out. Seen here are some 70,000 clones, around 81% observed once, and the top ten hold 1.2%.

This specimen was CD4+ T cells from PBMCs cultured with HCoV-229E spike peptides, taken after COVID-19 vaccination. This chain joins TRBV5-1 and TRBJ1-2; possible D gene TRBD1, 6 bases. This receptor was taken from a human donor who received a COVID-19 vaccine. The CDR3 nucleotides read TGCGCCAGCAGCTCCAGCCCTGACAGGAACTATGGCTACACCTTC. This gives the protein CASSSSPDRNYGYTF.